Shown below are 9 T cell receptor beta chains from a single sample sequenced in a study of blood T cell repertoires in COVID-19. Clones were sequenced by immunoSEQ multiplex PCR, and TCRdb holds only the in-frame ones, with some missing. This table has tens of thousands of clones, about 80% appearing once. Sequences were obtained from peripheral blood. The receptors derive from a human donor in a cohort sampled during active COVID-19.

This clone was picked up a small number of times. The V and J genes are TRBV28 and TRBJ2-7, with 7 bases fitting TRBD1. V lost 10 bases to trimming and J lost 3 bases; unmatched junction nucleotides: 9. There are 13 residues in the CDR3. The germline CDR1 and CDR2 sequences are MDHEN and SYDVKM. The CDR3 DNA reads as TGTGCCACCACCGGGGACAGCGGCTACGAGCAGTACTTC. It codes for CATTGDSGYEQYF.

This clone has only a few counts. CDR3 residues: CASSQDEARQPYNEQFF. Written as DNA, the CDR3 is TGTGCCAGCAGCCAAGATGAGGCACGGCAACCGTACAATGAGCAGTTCTTC. The chain recombines TRBV3-1 (or the pseudogene TRBV3-2) with TRBJ2-1; no reliable D call. The CDR3 is 17 amino acids. V was trimmed by 0 bases and J by 4 bases, leaving 16 bases between them. Germline loops: CDR1 LGHDT, CDR2 YNNKEL (reference sequence).

This chain joins TRBV14 and TRBJ1-3; 7 bases fit TRBD1. CDR1 and CDR2 from the germline V gene are SGHDN and FVKESK. The J segment lost 0 bases and the V segment lost 2 bases, leaving 13 bases of the junction unmatched. The CDR3 has 19 amino acids. This CDR3 is CASSQRLGRDRGSGNTIYF. CDR3 nucleotide sequence: TGTGCCAGCAGCCAAAGATTGGGTCGGGACAGAGGCTCTGGAAACACCATATATTTT.

The J gene is TRBJ1-1, the V gene TRBV30; possible D gene TRBD1, 5 bases. CDR1 GTSNPN and CDR2 SVGIG come from the germline V gene (reference sequence). Deletions cut 5 bases from V and 1 base from J, with 11 bases between. This CDR3 region has 13 residues. The CDR3, as DNA: TGTGCCTGGGCCAGGGTTCCGAACACTGAAGCTTTCTTT. Residues: CAWARVPNTEAFF.

This clone was observed once. V gene TRBV20-1 combines with J gene TRBJ2-7; TRBD2 aligns across 7 bases. V lost 3 bases to trimming and J lost 2 bases; unmatched junction nucleotides: 7. Per germline, CDR1 DFQATT and CDR2 SNEGSKA (reference sequence). The CDR3 contains 14 residues. CDR3 sequence: CSASNPAGPYEQYF. In nucleotides, the CDR3 is TGCAGTGCTAGTAACCCAGCGGGGCCCTACGAGCAGTACTTC.

The chain has TRBV24-1 and TRBJ1-2; 10 bases fit TRBD1. The germline V gene has CDR1 KGHDR and CDR2 SFDVKD. The CDR3 length is 14 residues. The J segment lost 2 bases and the V segment lost 9 bases, leaving 5 bases of the junction unmatched. CDR3 DNA sequence: TGTGCCACCCCTAGGACAGGGGGGAACTATGGCTACACCTTC. It is translated as CATPRTGGNYGYTF.

The chain employs TRBV20-1 and TRBJ2-7; TRBD2 matches at 9 bases. The V segment lost 3 bases and the J segment 7 bases; nucleotides outside the gene matches: 4. Germline loops: CDR1 DFQATT, CDR2 SNEGSKA (reference sequence). CDR3 length equals 12 residues. DNA for the CDR3: TGCAGTGCTAGTTGGCGGGGGGGGGAGCAGTACTTC. Encoded protein: CSASWRGGEQYF.

The rearrangement uses TRBV5-1 and TRBJ2-7; possibly TRBD1 for D (6 bases). Looked up from germline, CDR1 is SGHRS and CDR2 is YFSETQ. V shed 4 bases and J shed 2 bases, with 13 bases lying between them. There are 14 residues in the CDR3. The CDR3 DNA follows: TGCGCCAGCAGCGCAACCGGGACAACCTACGAGCAGTACTTC. It codes for CASSATGTTYEQYF.

The chain couples TRBV27 to TRBJ2-1; D is perhaps TRBD2 (5 bases). Deletions cut 5 bases from V and 4 bases from J, with 6 bases between. This CDR3 contains 12 residues. Germline V CDR1 and CDR2: MNHEY, SMNVEV (reference sequence). DNA of the CDR3: TGTGCCAGCAGTGGGAGTTACAATGAGCAGTTCTTC. Protein sequence: CASSGSYNEQFF.